This record looks at one T cell receptor (beta chain) sequence and its context. No antigen is known for it. Treatment of the sample: 10-day PBMC culture with coronavirus spike peptide pools or control peptides (ViraFEST assay). The Oncomine TCR Beta short-read assay sequenced DNA from cultured CD4+ T cells. Using its own MiXCR run on the PCR reads, TCRdb lists one record per CDR3 protein. The table shows about 9,100 distinct CDR3 sequences, with 60% to 70% occurring only once. The record originates from a study of vaccination and CD4 T cells after COVID-19. On the study more broadly: SARS-CoV-2, HCoV-NL63, HCoV-OC43 and HCoV-229E supplied the overlapping spike peptides used to stimulate cells.

V lost 6 bases, J lost 1 base, and 15 bases lay in between. This CDR3 is built from 15 residues. The germline V gene encodes CDR1 ENHRY and CDR2 SYGVKD. This TCR was recovered from a human donor who had recovered from COVID-19. Material for sequencing was CD4+ T cells from blood, cultured in vitro. The rearrangement uses TRBV10-3 and TRBJ1-1; the D gene is possibly TRBD1 (5 bases). The CDR3: CAISPSWDGNTEAFF. The CDR3 DNA follows: TGTGCCATCAGCCCCTCCTGGGACGGGAACACTGAAGCTTTCTTT.